This paragraph covers one T cell receptor (beta chain) sequence. The table came from immunoSEQ multiplex PCR; TCRdb's copy has only in-frame clones and leaves some out. The data show some 89,000 clones, approximately 86% seen once. The data were obtained in a study of control samples from healthy donors and cancer patients. This receptor was taken from a man aged 30-40 years in good health. The material sequenced was blood.

The CDR3 nucleotides are TGTGCCAGCAGCGCGCACCGGGACAGCTCTGGAAACACCATATATTTT. Its translation is CASSAHRDSSGNTIYF. This chain links TRBV7-2 with TRBJ1-3; 7 positions match TRBD1. With V trimmed by 5 bases and J by 0 bases, 7 bases remained unmatched. Germline-derived CDR1 and CDR2 are SGHTA and FQGNSA. The CDR3 covers 16 residues.